Given below is one T cell receptor (beta chain) in context. Its specificity is unknown. Antigen-specific CD4+ T cells were expanded (with viral peptide pools) by the ViraFEST assay ahead of sequencing. Scientists isolated CD4+ T cells after a roughly ten-day culture period ended. Neither prior SARS-CoV-2 infection nor positive nucleocapsid antibodies were present in the vaccine recipients. Wells each received 1.8 million or so PBMC, cultured with 9 to 10 IU/ml IL-2 and roughly 10 ug/ml peptides. Cultures had half their medium replaced with IL-2 medium on days 3 and 7. The entry originates in a study of vaccination effects on CD4 cells after COVID-19. Looking at the study overall: Either the BNT162b2 or mRNA-1273 vaccine was given to participants in two doses.

The V gene's germline CDR1 is MGHRA and CDR2 YSYEKL. This CDR3 comprises 16 residues. V was clipped by 0 bases and J by 0 bases, with 11 bases between them. TCRdb's table, derived via immunoSEQ multiplex PCR, lists solely in-frame clones and lacks some. The sample yields fewer than 70,000 clones, about 80% seen once. This clonotype was sampled from a human donor who received a COVID-19 vaccine. The chain couples TRBV4-1 to TRBJ1-1; D is undetermined. The sample in question was CD4+ T cells from PBMCs cultured with SARS-CoV-2 spike peptides, obtained before COVID-19 vaccination. CDR3 in DNA: TGCGCCAGCAGCCAAGAAGGAGGACGGATGAACACTGAAGCTTTCTTT. The encoded protein is CASSQEGGRMNTEAFF.